The 21 T cell receptor beta chains reported below all come from one sample, sequenced in a study of cytomegalovirus exposure and HLA in healthy donors. Here immunoSEQ multiplex PCR was the method, and the copy in TCRdb shows in-frame clones only, minus some. The table records fewer than 130,000 clones, approximately 89% of them present only once. What was sequenced was PBMCs. The receptors stem from a woman aged 18-29 years in good health and CMV-seronegative.

This clone was observed a single time. The chain links TRBV4-1 to TRBJ2-3; D possibly corresponds to TRBD2 (5 bases). In germline, CDR1 is MGHRA, CDR2 YSYEKL. With 0 bases removed from V and 5 bases from J, the gap between germline ends came to 9 bases. This CDR3 has 14 residues. This chain's CDR3 is CASSQDRGVDTQYF. The CDR3 DNA reads TGCGCCAGCAGCCAAGATCGGGGAGTAGATACGCAGTATTTT.

CDR3 bases: TGTGCCAGCAGCGTACGCGAAAATGAGCAGTTCTTC. This codes for CASSVRENEQFF. This chain uses TRBV9 with TRBJ2-1, with D uncertain. V lost 1 base to trimming and J lost 7 bases, with 6 bases between them. CDR3 size: 12 residues. Per germline, CDR1 SGDLS and CDR2 YYNGEE.

The J gene is TRBJ2-5, the V gene TRBV12-2; no check of the table's D call, TRBD2, against the DNA was made. TRBV12-2 constitutes a pseudogene. The CDR3 totals 17 residues. This CDR3 is CASRLSPGPSEEETQYF. CDR3 in DNA: TGTGCAAGTCGCTTAAGCCCCGGTCCTTCCGAGGAAGAGACCCAGTACTTC.

This chain joins TRBV7-8 and TRBJ1-5; D perhaps matches TRBD1 (5 bases). Germline V gene lookup returns CDR1 SGHVS and CDR2 FQNEAQ. The CDR3 loop spans 17 amino acids. Deletions cut 2 bases from V and 0 bases from J, with 14 bases between. The CDR3 region has the DNA TGTGCCAGCAGCTTATGGGGGTCGGGGGGTAGCAATCAGCCCCAGCATTTT. It translates to CASSLWGSGGSNQPQHF.

There are a few counts of this clone. The rearrangement links TRBV11-2 to TRBJ1-2, with 7 nucleotides matching TRBD1. CDR1 and CDR2 (germline): SGHAT, FQNNGV. The length of the CDR3 is 15 residues. J gave up 9 bases and V 0 bases, and 10 bases lay outside the gene matches. Here the CDR3 reads CASSLDRQGPRSYTF. In nucleotides, the CDR3 is TGTGCCAGCAGCTTAGATCGACAGGGCCCGAGAAGCTACACCTTC.

DNA for the CDR3: TGTGCCAGCAGCTTAGAGTACAGGGTTGAAGCTTTCTTT. It codes for CASSLEYRVEAFF. The chain couples TRBV7-9 to TRBJ1-1; tentatively, D is TRBD1 (6 bases). The V end was cut by 1 base, the J end by 7 bases, with 10 bases between. The CDR3 totals 13 residues. Germline CDR1 reads SEHNR; CDR2 reads FQNEAQ (reference sequence).

The J gene is TRBJ1-4, the V gene TRBV30, with 7 bases matching TRBD1. With V trimmed by 4 bases and J by 8 bases, 4 bases remained unmatched. This CDR3 contains 12 residues. Germline lookup yields CDR1 GTSNPN and CDR2 SVGIG (reference sequence). Written as DNA, the CDR3 is TGTGCCTGGACAGGGGGAGGCGAAAAACTGTTTTTT. Translation gives CAWTGGGEKLFF. Together with reference TRBV30 and TRBJ1-4, the CDR3 gives the full variable domain: SQTIHQWPATLVQPVGSPLSLECTVEGTSNPNLYWYRQAAGRGLQLLFYSVGIGQISSEVPQNLSASRPQDRQFILSSKKLLLSDSGFYLCAWTGGGEKLFFGSGTQLSVL.

The CDR3 sequence: CASSSGQGVETEAFF. In DNA, the CDR3 is TGTGCCAGCAGCTCGGGACAGGGGGTCGAGACTGAAGCTTTCTTT. V usage is TRBV7-9 and J usage is TRBJ1-1, with 11 nucleotides matching TRBD1. Losses at the gene ends were 4 bases for V and 5 bases for J; bases not matched to a gene: 6. The CDR3 runs 15 residues. Germline V gene data show CDR1 as SEHNR and CDR2 as FQNEAQ (reference sequence). The complete variable domain, with remaining parts taken from reference TRBV7-9 and TRBJ1-1, reads DTGVSQNPRHKITKRGQNVTFRCDPISEHNRLYWYRQTLGQGPEFLTYFQNEAQLEKSRLLSDRFSAERPKGSFSTLEIQRTEQGDSAMYLCASSSGQGVETEAFFGQGTRLTVV.

V is TRBV18 and J is TRBJ2-7, with D perhaps matching TRBD1 (6 bases). The germline V gene has CDR1 KGHSH and CDR2 LQKENI. Trimming removed 0 bases at V and 3 bases at J, with 6 bases between. The CDR3 is 13 amino acids. In DNA, the CDR3 is TGTGCCAGCTCACCACCAGGGGGCTACGAGCAGTACTTC. Residues: CASSPPGGYEQYF.

V is TRBV12-2 and J is TRBJ2-2; the table's D call of TRBD2 was not tested on the DNA. TRBV12-2 is classified as a pseudogene. This CDR3 has 16 residues. CDR3 in amino acids: CASRLGSDSNTGELFF. CDR3 DNA sequence: TGTGCAAGTCGCTTAGGGTCCGACTCTAACACCGGGGAGCTGTTTTTT.

The CDR3 coding sequence is TGTGCCACCAGCATAACGGCAGGGCGTCATCAGCCCCAGCATTTT. This sequence encodes CATSITAGRHQPQHF. The rearrangement joins TRBV15 to TRBJ1-5; D possibly corresponds to TRBD1 (5 bases). Germline loops: CDR1 LNHNV, CDR2 YYDKDF (reference sequence). Between the trimmed V and J ends, which lost 4 bases and 5 bases, there was a span of 15 bases. The CDR3 totals 15 residues.

The chain employs TRBV27 and TRBJ2-1, with TRBD2 identical over 8 bases. J lost 7 bases, V lost 6 bases, and 5 bases had no gene match. Germline V CDR1 and CDR2: MNHEY, SMNVEV (reference sequence). The CDR3 contains 13 residues. In nucleotides, the CDR3 is TGTGCCAGCAGCCCACTAGCGGAGAATGAGCAGTTCTTC. Its protein product is CASSPLAENEQFF.

J is TRBJ1-5 and V is TRBV2; 7 positions agree with TRBD1. Trimming removed 5 bases from V and 4 bases from J; junction bases left unmatched: 5. The CDR3 runs 14 residues. CDR1 is SNHLY and CDR2 is FYNNEI in the germline V gene. CDR3 sequence: CASSLTGLNQPQHF. Written as DNA, the CDR3 is TGTGCCAGCAGTTTGACAGGGTTAAATCAGCCCCAGCATTTT.

The gene calls are TRBV5-1 and TRBJ2-3, with D possibly TRBD1 on 6 matching bases. Per germline, CDR1 SGHRS and CDR2 YFSETQ. Trimming took 4 bases from V and 2 from J, leaving 11 bases between them. The CDR3 runs 14 residues. Written as DNA, the CDR3 is TGCGCCAGCAGCCTCAGGACAGACACAGATACGCAGTATTTT. Amino acids: CASSLRTDTDTQYF.

The CDR3 loop reads CASSQATSSYEQYF. The CDR3 DNA follows: TGCGCCAGCAGCCAAGCGACTAGCTCCTACGAGCAGTACTTC. The V call is TRBV4-3, the J call TRBJ2-7, with D possibly being TRBD2 (6 bases). V was shortened by 1 base and J by 0 bases, with 7 bases between the two germline ends. This CDR3 spans 14 amino acids. Per germline, CDR1 LGHNA and CDR2 YSLEER.

The V and J genes are TRBV6-1 and TRBJ2-6, with 9 nucleotides matching TRBD1. Per the germline V gene, CDR1 is MNHNS and CDR2 is SASEGT. J was trimmed by 2 bases and V by 7 bases; bases with no gene match: 3. The CDR3 contains 15 residues. This chain's CDR3 is CASTTGGTGANVLTF. The CDR3, as DNA: TGTGCCAGCACAACAGGGGGCACTGGGGCCAACGTCCTGACTTTC.

The V and J genes are TRBV5-1 and TRBJ2-3, with TRBD2 matching 8 bases. V shed 4 bases, J shed 0 bases, and the junction held 1 base outside the gene matches. Germline V lookup: CDR1 SGHRS, CDR2 YFSETQ. The CDR3 runs 14 residues. CDR3 nucleotides: TGCGCCAGCAGCCCTAGCGGGAGCACAGATACGCAGTATTTT. Its protein product is CASSPSGSTDTQYF.

The chain recombines TRBV5-1 with TRBJ1-2; no definite D call. The CDR3 spans 13 residues. Germline V gene data show CDR1 as SGHRS and CDR2 as YFSETQ. Trimming removed 2 bases at V and 4 bases at J, with 9 bases between. CDR3 nucleotide sequence: TGCGCCAGCAGCTTAGATTCGGGCTATGGCTACACCTTC. Its translation: CASSLDSGYGYTF.

The chain joins TRBV5-4 to TRBJ2-5; D is unclear. This CDR3 region has 11 residues. Germline assignment: CDR1 SGHNT and CDR2 YYREEE (reference sequence). The germline V and J ends were trimmed by 6 bases and 1 base, with 4 bases remaining between them. Here the CDR3 reads CASTGQETQYF. As DNA, the CDR3 is TGTGCCAGCACCGGCCAAGAGACCCAGTACTTC.

The rearrangement joins TRBV5-4 to TRBJ1-3, with 9 bases identical to TRBD1. Germline V CDR1 and CDR2: SGHNT, YYREEE (reference sequence). This CDR3 contains 17 residues. Trimming took 4 bases from V and 1 from J; bases not matched to a gene: 9. The CDR3 protein is CASSALGQGASGNTIYF. In DNA, the CDR3 is TGTGCCAGCAGCGCGCTGGGACAGGGAGCGTCTGGAAACACCATATATTTT.

This chain connects TRBV4-3 to TRBJ2-3; 13 nucleotides agree with TRBD2. The ends lost 1 base at V and 5 bases at J; junction bases unmatched: 6. The CDR3 runs 17 residues. Germline V gene lookup returns CDR1 LGHNA and CDR2 YSLEER. The DNA of the CDR3 is TGCGCCAGCAGCCAAGCTCCTAGGACTAGCGGGGGAGATACGCAGTATTTT. The encoded protein is CASSQAPRTSGGDTQYF.